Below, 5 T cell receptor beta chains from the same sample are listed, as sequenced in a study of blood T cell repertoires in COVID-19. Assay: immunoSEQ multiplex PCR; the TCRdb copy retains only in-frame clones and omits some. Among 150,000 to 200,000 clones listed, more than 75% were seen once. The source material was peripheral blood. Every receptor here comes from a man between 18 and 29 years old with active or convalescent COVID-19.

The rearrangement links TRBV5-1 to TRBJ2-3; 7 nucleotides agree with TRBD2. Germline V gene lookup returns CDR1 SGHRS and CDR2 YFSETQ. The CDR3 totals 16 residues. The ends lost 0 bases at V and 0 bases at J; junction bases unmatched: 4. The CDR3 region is CASSLGGSPSTDTQYF. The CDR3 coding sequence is TGCGCCAGCAGCTTGGGCGGGAGCCCTAGCACAGATACGCAGTATTTT.

CDR3 sequence (DNA): TGTGCCAGCAGGGGTGGACTCTCCGAGACCCAGTACTTC. It specifies CASRGGLSETQYF. The chain employs TRBV12-3 or TRBV12-4 and TRBJ2-5; weak D call: TRBD2 (5 bases). Trimming pared 6 bases from V and 5 bases from J, leaving 13 bases between. The CDR3 is 13 amino acids.

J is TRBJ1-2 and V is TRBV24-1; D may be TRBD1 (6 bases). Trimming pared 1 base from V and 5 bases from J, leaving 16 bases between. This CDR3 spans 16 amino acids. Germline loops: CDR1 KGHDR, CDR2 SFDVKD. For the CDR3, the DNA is TGTGCCACCAGTGATTTCCTCAGGGGCTTAGAATATGGCTACACCTTC. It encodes CATSDFLRGLEYGYTF.

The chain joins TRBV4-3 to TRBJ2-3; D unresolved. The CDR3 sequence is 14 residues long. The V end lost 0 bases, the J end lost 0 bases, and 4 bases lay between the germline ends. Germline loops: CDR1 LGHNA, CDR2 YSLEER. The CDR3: CASSQDGSTDTQYF. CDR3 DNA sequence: TGCGCCAGCAGCCAAGACGGGAGCACAGATACGCAGTATTTT.

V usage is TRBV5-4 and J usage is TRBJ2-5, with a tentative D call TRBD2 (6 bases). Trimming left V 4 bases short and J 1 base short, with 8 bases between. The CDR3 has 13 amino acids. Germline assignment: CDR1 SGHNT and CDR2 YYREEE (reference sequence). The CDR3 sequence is CASSQRVQETQYF. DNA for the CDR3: TGTGCCAGCAGCCAGCGGGTCCAAGAGACCCAGTACTTC.